This T cell receptor beta chain was identified during a study of blood T cell repertoires in COVID-19. Per the germline V gene, CDR1 is SQVTM and CDR2 is ANQGSEA. V lost 3 bases, J lost 3 bases, and 10 bases stayed unmatched. CDR3 length equals 15 residues. TCRdb's copy holds only in-frame clones and misses some; the assay was immunoSEQ multiplex PCR. The sample lists about 210,000 clones, approximately 90% occurring once. Recruits, aged about 18 to 90 years, lived in around 24 US areas. Clinical history as reported by participants underpinned cohort assignment. Recovered status in Cohort 3 required two negative PCRs, clearance, or symptom resolution. This clone was counted once.

The TCR sequence derives from a man aged 25-45 years who had recovered from COVID-19. Sequencing was performed on PBMCs or T cells enriched from blood (not recorded which). This chain connects TRBV29-1 to TRBJ1-2; 7 nucleotides align to TRBD1. DNA for the CDR3: TGCAGCGTTGAGCTCGCCGACAGGGTGGACTATGGCTACACCTTC. Its protein product is CSVELADRVDYGYTF.